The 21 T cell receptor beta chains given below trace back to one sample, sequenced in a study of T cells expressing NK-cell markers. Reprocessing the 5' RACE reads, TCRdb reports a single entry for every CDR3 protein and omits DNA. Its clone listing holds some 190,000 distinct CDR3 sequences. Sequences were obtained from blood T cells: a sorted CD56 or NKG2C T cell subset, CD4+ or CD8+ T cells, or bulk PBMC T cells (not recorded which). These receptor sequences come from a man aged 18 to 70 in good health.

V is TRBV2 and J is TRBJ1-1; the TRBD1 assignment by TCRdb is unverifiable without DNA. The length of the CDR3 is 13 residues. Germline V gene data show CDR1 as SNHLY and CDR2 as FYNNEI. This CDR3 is CASSPGARAEAFF. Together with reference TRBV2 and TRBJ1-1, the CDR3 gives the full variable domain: EPEVTQTPSHQVTQMGQEVILRCVPISNHLYFYWYRQILGQKVEFLVSFYNNEISEKSEIFDDQFSVERPDGSNFTLKIRSTKLEDSAMYFCASSPGARAEAFFGQGTRLTVV.

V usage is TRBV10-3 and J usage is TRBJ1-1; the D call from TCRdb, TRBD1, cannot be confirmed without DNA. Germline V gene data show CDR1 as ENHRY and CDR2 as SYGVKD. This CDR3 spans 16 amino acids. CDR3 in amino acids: CAIKDRDRGMNTEAFF.

CDR3 amino acids: CASSQVTGARFNEQFF. V is TRBV3-1 and J is TRBJ2-1; TCRdb gives TRBD1 as the D gene, but with no DNA this cannot be confirmed. The CDR3 is 16 residues long. Germline V gene sequence: CDR1 LGHDT, CDR2 YNNKEL (reference sequence).

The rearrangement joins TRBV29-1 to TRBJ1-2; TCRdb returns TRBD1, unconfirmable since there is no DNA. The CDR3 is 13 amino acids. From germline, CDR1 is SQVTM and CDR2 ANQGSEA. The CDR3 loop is CSVEEPGLLGYTF. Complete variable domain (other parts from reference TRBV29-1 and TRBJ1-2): SAVISQKPSRDICQRGTSLTIQCQVDSQVTMMFWYRQQPGQSLTLIATANQGSEATYESGFVIDKFPISRPNLTFSTLTVSNMSPEDSSIYLCSVEEPGLLGYTFGSGTRLTVV.

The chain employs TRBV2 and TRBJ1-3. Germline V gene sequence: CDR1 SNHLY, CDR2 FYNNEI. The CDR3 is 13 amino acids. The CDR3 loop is CASLPVSGNTIYF.

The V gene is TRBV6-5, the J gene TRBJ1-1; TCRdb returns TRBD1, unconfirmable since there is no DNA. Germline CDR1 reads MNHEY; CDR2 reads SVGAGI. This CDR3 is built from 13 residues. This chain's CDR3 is CASSYQTGDEAFF.

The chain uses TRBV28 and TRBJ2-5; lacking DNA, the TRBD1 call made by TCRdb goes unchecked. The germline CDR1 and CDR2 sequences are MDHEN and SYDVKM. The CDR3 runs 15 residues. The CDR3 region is CASSPMGGSRETQYF.

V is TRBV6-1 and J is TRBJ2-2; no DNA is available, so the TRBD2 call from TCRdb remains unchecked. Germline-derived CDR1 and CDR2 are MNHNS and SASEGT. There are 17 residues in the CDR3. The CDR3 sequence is CASSELTRPSNTGELFF.

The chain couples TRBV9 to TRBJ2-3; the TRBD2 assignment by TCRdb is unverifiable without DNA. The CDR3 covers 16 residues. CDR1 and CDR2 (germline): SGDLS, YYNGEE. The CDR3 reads CASSVGTSGAVDTQYF.

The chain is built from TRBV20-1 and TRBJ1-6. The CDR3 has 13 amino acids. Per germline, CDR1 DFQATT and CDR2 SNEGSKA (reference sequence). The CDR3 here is CSARVQGHSPLHF.

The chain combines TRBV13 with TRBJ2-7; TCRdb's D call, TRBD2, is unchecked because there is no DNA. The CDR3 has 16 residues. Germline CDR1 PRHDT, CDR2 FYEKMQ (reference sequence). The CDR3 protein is CASSHSPGGATYEQYF.

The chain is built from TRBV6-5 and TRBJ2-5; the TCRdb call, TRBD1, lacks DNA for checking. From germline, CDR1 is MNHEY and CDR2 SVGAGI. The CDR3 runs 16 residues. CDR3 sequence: CASSSRGQGAVETQYF.

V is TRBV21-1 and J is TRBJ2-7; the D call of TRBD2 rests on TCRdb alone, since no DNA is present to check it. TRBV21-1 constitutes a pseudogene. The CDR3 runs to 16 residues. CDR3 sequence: CASSNWTSGGASEQYF.

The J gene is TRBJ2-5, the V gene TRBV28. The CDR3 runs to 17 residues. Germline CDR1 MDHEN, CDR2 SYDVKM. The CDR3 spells CASSLPQETGDQETQYF.

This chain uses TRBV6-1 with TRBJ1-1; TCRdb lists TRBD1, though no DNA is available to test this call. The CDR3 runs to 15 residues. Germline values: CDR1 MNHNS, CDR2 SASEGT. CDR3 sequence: CASSEAVTAHTEAFF.

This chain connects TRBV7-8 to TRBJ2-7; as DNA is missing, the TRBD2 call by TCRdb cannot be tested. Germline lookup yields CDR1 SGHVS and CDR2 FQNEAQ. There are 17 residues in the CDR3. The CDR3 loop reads CASSLARGGMSSYEQYF.

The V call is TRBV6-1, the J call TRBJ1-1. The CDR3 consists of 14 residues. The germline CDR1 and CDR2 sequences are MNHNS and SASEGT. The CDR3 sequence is CASSRGLADTEAFF.

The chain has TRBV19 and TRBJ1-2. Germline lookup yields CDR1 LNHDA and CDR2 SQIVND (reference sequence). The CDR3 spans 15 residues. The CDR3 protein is CASSNRATRGDGYTF.

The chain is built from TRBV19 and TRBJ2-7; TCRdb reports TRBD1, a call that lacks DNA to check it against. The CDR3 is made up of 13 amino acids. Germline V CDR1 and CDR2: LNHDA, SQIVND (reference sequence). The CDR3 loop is CASSIVPGSEQYF.

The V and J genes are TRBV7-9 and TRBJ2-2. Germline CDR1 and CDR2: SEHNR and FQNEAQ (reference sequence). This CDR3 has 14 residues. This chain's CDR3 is CASSLVGRTGELFF. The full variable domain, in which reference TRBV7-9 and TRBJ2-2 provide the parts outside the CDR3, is DTGVSQNPRHKITKRGQNVTFRCDPISEHNRLYWYRQTLGQGPEFLTYFQNEAQLEKSRLLSDRFSAERPKGSFSTLEIQRTEQGDSAMYLCASSLVGRTGELFFGEGSRLTVL.

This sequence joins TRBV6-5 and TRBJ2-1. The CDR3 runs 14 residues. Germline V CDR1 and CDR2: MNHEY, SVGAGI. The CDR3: CASSYSSGLDEQFF.